The 26 T cell receptor beta chains in this list originate from one sample, sequenced in a study of cytomegalovirus exposure and HLA in healthy donors. With 60 Vbeta and 13 Jbeta primers, the PCR was carried out. Assay used: immunoSEQ multiplex PCR; TCRdb lists only in-frame clones, some missing. The sample comprises around 140,000 clones, roughly 80% of which are singletons, and 0.94% rests with the top ten. Material for sequencing was PBMCs. The origin of the receptors is a woman aged 55-75 years in good health and CMV-seronegative.

The V gene is TRBV11-2, the J gene TRBJ2-3; the D gene is possibly TRBD1 (6 bases). This CDR3 contains 13 residues. Germline V CDR1 and CDR2: SGHAT, FQNNGV. V was trimmed by 7 bases and J by 1 base, leaving 9 bases between them. The CDR3 is CASMGARTDTQYF. As DNA, the CDR3 is TGTGCCAGCATGGGGGCGCGCACAGATACGCAGTATTTT.

This sequence joins TRBV19 and TRBJ2-7; 7 bases are shared with TRBD2. This CDR3 spans 14 amino acids. The V gene's germline CDR1 is LNHDA and CDR2 SQIVND (reference sequence). After removal of 2 bases from V and 2 bases from J, the junction contained 3 bases not matched to a gene. CDR3 bases: TGTGCCAGTAGTATAAATCGGGGGGCCTACGAGCAGTACTTC. Translation: CASSINRGAYEQYF.

The rearrangement joins TRBV6-5 to TRBJ1-1; perhaps TRBD1 as D (5 bases). CDR1 is MNHEY, CDR2 SVGAGI, per germline. Trimming left V 2 bases short and J 7 bases short, with 11 bases between. CDR3 length: 13 amino acids. The CDR3 spells CASSYPGMVEAFF. The CDR3 coding sequence is TGTGCCAGCAGTTACCCAGGGATGGTTGAAGCTTTCTTT.

V is TRBV19 and J is TRBJ2-5; D ambiguous. The DNA end is more similar to TRBJ2-7, so the J call may be wrong. Germline V gives CDR1 LNHDA, CDR2 SQIVND (reference sequence). The CDR3 length is 14 residues. In DNA form, the CDR3 reads TGTGCCAGTAGTATATCGGGTACCTCCTACGAGCAGTACTTC. It translates to CASSISGTSYEQYF.

This clone has only a few counts. The chain employs TRBV10-3 and TRBJ2-7; weak D call: TRBD1 (5 bases). Germline V gives CDR1 ENHRY, CDR2 SYGVKD. This CDR3 has 16 amino acids. The germline V and J ends were trimmed by 10 bases and 7 bases, with 29 bases remaining between them. The CDR3 loop is CATTPRLTVVKGEQYF. CDR3 coding DNA: TGTGCCACCACCCCCAGATTGACAGTAGTTAAGGGGGAGCAGTACTTC.

The chain has TRBV7-3 and TRBJ1-1, with a tentative D call TRBD1 (5 bases). Deletions cut 0 bases from V and 7 bases from J, with 21 bases between. The CDR3 has 17 residues. Germline V gene sequence: CDR1 SGHTA, CDR2 FQGTGA. As DNA, the CDR3 is TGTGCCAGCAGCTTAACCAGGGCCCAGGGCAGGGTAATTGAAGCTTTCTTT. Its protein product is CASSLTRAQGRVIEAFF. The complete variable domain, with remaining parts taken from reference TRBV7-3 and TRBJ1-1, reads GAGVSQTPSNKVTEKGKYVELRCDPISGHTALYWYRQSLGQGPEFLIYFQGTGAADDSGLPNDRFFAVRPEGSVSTLKIQRTERGDSAVYLCASSLTRAQGRVIEAFFGQGTRLTVV.

This clone came up once. Here the CDR3 DNA reads TGTGCCAGCTCACCGCAGGGAACCTACGAGCAGTACTTC. This translates into CASSPQGTYEQYF. The rearrangement joins TRBV18 to TRBJ2-7; TRBD1 is a possible D gene (5 bases). V was trimmed by 3 bases and J by 2 bases, leaving 8 bases between them. The CDR3 totals 13 residues. CDR1 and CDR2 from the germline V gene are KGHSH and LQKENI.

In DNA form, the CDR3 reads TGTGCCAGCAGCTTTCAAGCGACTCCTACGAACACCGGGGAGCTGTTTTTT. Protein product: CASSFQATPTNTGELFF. This chain links TRBV11-3 with TRBJ2-2; no clear D gene. The CDR3 totals 17 residues. Germline V gene sequence: CDR1 SGHNT, CDR2 YENEEA. V lost 3 bases to trimming and J lost 0 bases, with 14 bases between them.

The V call is TRBV30, the J call TRBJ1-1; a weak D match, TRBD1 (5 bases). This CDR3 contains 12 residues. Germline V gene sequence: CDR1 GTSNPN, CDR2 SVGIG (reference sequence). Trimming stripped 4 bases from V and 4 bases from J, with 10 bases between. CDR3 region: CAWIGEGTEAFF. For the CDR3, the DNA is TGTGCCTGGATAGGGGAAGGCACTGAAGCTTTCTTT.

The V and J genes are TRBV6-5 and TRBJ1-3; no clear D. CDR3 length: 15 residues. Germline V lookup: CDR1 MNHEY, CDR2 SVGAGI. V was cut by 0 bases and J by 4 bases, with 10 bases left in between. CDR3 in DNA: TGTGCCAGCAGTTACTCGATCTCAGTGGGAAACACCATATATTTT. Translated: CASSYSISVGNTIYF.

The V and J genes are TRBV5-1 and TRBJ1-1; D is possibly TRBD1 (5 bases). The CDR3 is 14 amino acids. Germline CDR1 and CDR2: SGHRS and YFSETQ. Trimming removed 6 bases from V and 1 base from J, with 13 bases in between. The CDR3 spells CASTLSTANTEAFF. For the CDR3, the DNA is TGCGCCAGCACCCTTTCGACAGCGAACACTGAAGCTTTCTTT.

This clone was detected a few times. The V call is TRBV9, the J call TRBJ2-1; no reliable D call. The CDR3 runs to 13 residues. The V end was cut by 4 bases, the J end by 8 bases, with 13 bases between. The germline V gene encodes CDR1 SGDLS and CDR2 YYNGEE. DNA for the CDR3: TGTGCCAGCAGCACTCGCGGCGTAGATGAGCAGTTCTTC. Translated, it gives CASSTRGVDEQFF.

The chain has TRBV5-1 and TRBJ1-2; the match to TRBD1 covers 8 bases. Germline V gives CDR1 SGHRS, CDR2 YFSETQ. V lost 0 bases, J lost 3 bases, and 4 bases stayed unmatched. There are 15 residues in the CDR3. The CDR3 coding sequence is TGCGCCAGCAGCTTGGTCGCAGGGGGCTACTATGGCTACACCTTC. Its translation: CASSLVAGGYYGYTF.

The chain recombines TRBV15 with TRBJ2-1, with 7 nucleotides matching TRBD2. The CDR3 is 12 amino acids. Germline CDR1 reads LNHNV; CDR2 reads YYDKDF (reference sequence). Trimming cost V 6 bases and J 7 bases; bases outside gene matches: 3. CDR3 protein: CATSIAGNEQFF. CDR3 nucleotides: TGTGCCACCAGTATAGCGGGTAATGAGCAGTTCTTC.

This clone was detected a few times. The chain carries TRBV5-8 and TRBJ1-2; 8 positions agree with TRBD1. Germline V CDR1 and CDR2: SGHTS, YDEGEE. CDR3 size: 15 residues. V lost 4 bases and J lost 8; bases outside the gene matches: 13. For the CDR3, the DNA is TGTGCCAGCAGCACTCGGACAGGGAGAGCGGTCGGCTACACCTTC. It codes for CASSTRTGRAVGYTF.

As regards this clone: The germline gene is not matched at one end of the junction; a read error may be the cause. The V gene is TRBV5-4, the J gene TRBJ1-2; D may be TRBD1 (5 bases). The CDR3 loop spans 16 amino acids. Germline V CDR1 and CDR2: SGHNT, YYREEE (reference sequence). The CDR3 protein is CASSLRQSRTNYGHTF. The DNA of the CDR3 is TGTGCCAGCAGCTTGAGACAGAGCCGAACTAACTATGGCCACACCTTC. The full variable domain, with the rest looked up from reference TRBV5-4 and TRBJ1-2, is ETGVTQSPTHLIKTRGQQVTLRCSSQSGHNTVSWYQQALGQGPQFIFQYYREEENGRGNFPPRFSGLQFPNYSSELNVNALELDDSALYLCASSLRQSRTNYGHTFGSGTRLTVV.

This clone appeared a single time. The gene calls are TRBV7-2 and TRBJ2-7, with D possibly TRBD2 on 6 matching bases. Germline loops: CDR1 SGHTA, CDR2 FQGNSA. The CDR3 totals 15 residues. V lost 1 base, J lost 0 bases, and 10 bases lay in between. The CDR3 here is CASSLGGGSSYEQYF. CDR3 in DNA: TGTGCCAGCAGCTTAGGTGGGGGGAGCTCCTACGAGCAGTACTTC.

The chain carries TRBV19 and TRBJ1-1, with D unresolved. V was trimmed by 5 bases and J by 2 bases, leaving 9 bases between them. Germline CDR1 is LNHDA and CDR2 is SQIVND (reference sequence). The CDR3 totals 13 residues. DNA for the CDR3: TGTGCCAGTAGTCAGGCAGAAAACACTGAAGCTTTCTTT. Translation: CASSQAENTEAFF.

This chain joins TRBV30 and TRBJ2-7, with TRBD2 as a possible D gene (6 bases). Trimming took off 2 bases at V and 7 bases at J, with 12 bases between the two ends. The germline V gene encodes CDR1 GTSNPN and CDR2 SVGIG (reference sequence). The CDR3 runs to 12 residues. DNA for the CDR3: TGTGCCTGGAGTCCTCAGGGAGGTGAGCAGTACTTC. It translates to CAWSPQGGEQYF.

The J gene is TRBJ2-5, the V gene TRBV28; 15 nucleotides match TRBD2. CDR1 and CDR2 from the germline V gene are MDHEN and SYDVKM. The CDR3 covers 18 residues. Losses at the gene ends were 5 bases for V and 3 bases for J; bases not matched to a gene: 10. The DNA of the CDR3 is TGTGCCAGCAGTCAACCCCTCGGACTAGCGGGGGGGAAAGAGACCCAGTACTTC. Its translation is CASSQPLGLAGGKETQYF.

This clone has a handful of counts. The chain is built from TRBV11-2 and TRBJ1-1, with 7 bases fitting TRBD1. The junction had 0 bases not matched to a gene; V was cut back by 1 base and J by 10 bases. The CDR3 has 11 amino acids. Per the germline V gene, CDR1 is SGHAT and CDR2 is FQNNGV. CDR3 sequence reads: CASSLGQGAFF. CDR3 coding DNA: TGTGCCAGCAGCTTAGGACAGGGAGCTTTCTTT.

This clone was detected only a few times. The gene calls are TRBV29-1 and TRBJ2-7; the match to TRBD1 covers 8 bases. CDR3 length: 14 residues. Germline-derived CDR1 and CDR2 are SQVTM and ANQGSEA. Trimming took 4 bases from V and 1 from J; bases not matched to a gene: 6. The CDR3 sequence: CSVARDRNSYEQYF. The CDR3 DNA is TGCAGCGTTGCTCGGGACAGGAATTCCTACGAGCAGTACTTC.

The CDR3 spells CASRSQGWANYGYTF. The CDR3 DNA follows: TGTGCCAGCAGGTCACAGGGTTGGGCTAACTATGGCTACACCTTC. The chain couples TRBV28 to TRBJ1-2, with D maybe TRBD1 (6 bases). Germline CDR1 MDHEN, CDR2 SYDVKM. Trimming took off 6 bases at V and 0 bases at J, with 14 bases between the two ends. The length of the CDR3 is 15 residues.

The chain has TRBV5-1 and TRBJ2-1; TRBD2 is a possible D gene (5 bases). The V and J ends lost 3 bases and 5 bases respectively, with 12 bases between them. The germline V gene encodes CDR1 SGHRS and CDR2 YFSETQ. CDR3 size: 14 residues. CDR3 nucleotide sequence: TGCGCCAGCAGCTCGAGGACTCCGAACAATGAGCAGTTCTTC. This codes for CASSSRTPNNEQFF.

V and J are TRBV19 and TRBJ1-5; 8 bases map to TRBD1. The germline V gene has CDR1 LNHDA and CDR2 SQIVND (reference sequence). The trim removed 6 bases at V and 4 bases at J, leaving 8 bases unmatched. The CDR3 consists of 15 residues. The CDR3 region has the DNA TGTGCCAGTAGCAGTGGACAGGGCCTAAATCAGCCCCAGCATTTT. Amino acids: CASSSGQGLNQPQHF.

This clone was seen a few times. The rearrangement links TRBV9 to TRBJ1-6; 9 nucleotides align to TRBD1. Trimming took 4 bases from V and 6 from J; bases not matched to a gene: 5. Germline CDR1 is SGDLS and CDR2 is YYNGEE. The CDR3 covers 15 residues. The CDR3, as DNA: TGTGCCAGCAGCACCCAGGACAGGGGTAATTCACCCCTCCACTTT. Translated, it gives CASSTQDRGNSPLHF.